This TCR beta chain appears in the sequencing data of a study of T cells in Graves' hyperthyroidism and ophthalmopathy. Between the trimmed V and J ends, which lost 6 bases and 0 bases, there was a span of 11 bases. CDR1 is MNHEY, CDR2 SVGEGT, per germline. This CDR3 region has 14 residues. This clonotype showed up many times. TCR beta CDR3 region amplification was performed from RNA transcripts. An initial round of RT-PCR targeting the TCR CDR3 relied on the HTBI primer set. TCRdb processed the multiplex PCR reads anew with MiXCR; each CDR3 protein has one entry. The sample yields roughly 400,000 distinct CDR3 sequences, about 14% seen once.

The chain recombines TRBV6-2 or TRBV6-3 with TRBJ2-5; D unresolved. The sequence derives from a man between 45 and 60 years old with Graves' ophthalmopathy. The source material was blood. The CDR3 DNA reads TGTGCCAGCAGCTCCGAGACCCACCAAGAGACCCAGTACTTC. Translation: CASSSETHQETQYF.